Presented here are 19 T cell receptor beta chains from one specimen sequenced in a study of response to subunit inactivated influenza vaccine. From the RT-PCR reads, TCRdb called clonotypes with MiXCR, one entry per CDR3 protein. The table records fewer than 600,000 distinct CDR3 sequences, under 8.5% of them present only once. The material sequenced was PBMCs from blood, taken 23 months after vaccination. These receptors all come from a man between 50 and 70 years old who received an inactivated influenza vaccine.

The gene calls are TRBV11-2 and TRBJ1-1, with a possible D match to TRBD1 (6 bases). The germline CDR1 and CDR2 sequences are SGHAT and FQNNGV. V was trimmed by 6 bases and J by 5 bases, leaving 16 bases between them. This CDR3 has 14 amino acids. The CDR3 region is CASRHTGHGTEAFF. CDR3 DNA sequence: TGTGCCAGCAGACATACAGGGCATGGGACTGAAGCTTTCTTT.

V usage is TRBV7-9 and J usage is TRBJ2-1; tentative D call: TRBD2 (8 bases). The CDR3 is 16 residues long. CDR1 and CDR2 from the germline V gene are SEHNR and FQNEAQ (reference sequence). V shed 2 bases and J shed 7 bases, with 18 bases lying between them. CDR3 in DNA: TGTGCCAGCAGCTTAAGAGGGGGCGGGAGGATGAATGAGCAGTTCTTC. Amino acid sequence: CASSLRGGGRMNEQFF.

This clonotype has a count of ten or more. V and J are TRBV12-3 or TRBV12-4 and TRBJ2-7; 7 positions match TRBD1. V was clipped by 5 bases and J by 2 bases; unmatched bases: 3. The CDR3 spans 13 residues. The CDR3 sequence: CASSKGTAYEQYF. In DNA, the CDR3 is TGTGCCAGCAGTAAAGGGACAGCCTACGAGCAGTACTTC.

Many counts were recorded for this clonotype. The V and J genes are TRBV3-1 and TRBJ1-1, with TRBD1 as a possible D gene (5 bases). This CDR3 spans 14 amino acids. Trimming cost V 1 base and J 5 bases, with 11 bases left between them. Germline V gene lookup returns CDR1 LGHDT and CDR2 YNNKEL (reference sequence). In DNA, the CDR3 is TGTGCCAGCAGCCAAGTTGTGGGACGTACTGAAGCTTTCTTT. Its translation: CASSQVVGRTEAFF.

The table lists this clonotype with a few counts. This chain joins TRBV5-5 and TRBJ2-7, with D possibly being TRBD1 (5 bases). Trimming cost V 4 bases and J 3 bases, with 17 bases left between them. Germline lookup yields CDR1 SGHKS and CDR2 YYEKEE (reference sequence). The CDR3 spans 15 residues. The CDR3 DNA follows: TGTGCCAGCAGCCTCTCAGGGAAAGGGATCTACGAGCAGTACTTC. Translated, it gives CASSLSGKGIYEQYF. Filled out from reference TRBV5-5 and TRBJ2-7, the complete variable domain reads DAGVTQSPTHLIKTRGQQVTLRCSPISGHKSVSWYQQVLGQGPQFIFQYYEKEERGRGNFPDRFSARQFPNYSSELNVNALLLGDSALYLCASSLSGKGIYEQYFGPGTRLTVT.

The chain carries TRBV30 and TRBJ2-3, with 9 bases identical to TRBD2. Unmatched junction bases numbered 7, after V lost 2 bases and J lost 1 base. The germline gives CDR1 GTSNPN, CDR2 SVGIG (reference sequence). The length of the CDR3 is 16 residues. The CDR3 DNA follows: TGTGCCTGGAGTTGGGGACTAGCCGTTGGCACAGATACGCAGTATTTT. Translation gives CAWSWGLAVGTDTQYF.

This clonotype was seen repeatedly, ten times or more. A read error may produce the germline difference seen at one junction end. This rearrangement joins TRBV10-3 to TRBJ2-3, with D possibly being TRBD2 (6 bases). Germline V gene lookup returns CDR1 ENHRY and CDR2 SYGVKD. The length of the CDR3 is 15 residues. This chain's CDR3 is CAISAAGLSTDTQYF. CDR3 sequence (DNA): TGTGCCATAAGTGCTGCGGGGCTAAGCACAGATACGCAGTATTTT.

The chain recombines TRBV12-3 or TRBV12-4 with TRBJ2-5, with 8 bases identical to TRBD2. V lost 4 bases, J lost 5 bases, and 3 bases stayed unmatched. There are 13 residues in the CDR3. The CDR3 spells CASSSRLAETQYF. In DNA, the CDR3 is TGTGCCAGCAGTTCCCGACTAGCGGAGACCCAGTACTTC.

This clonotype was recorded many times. CDR3 loop: CSATLAGANVLTF. CDR3 sequence (DNA): TGCAGTGCTACACTCGCTGGGGCCAACGTCCTGACTTTC. This chain connects TRBV20-1 to TRBJ2-6; D not resolved. CDR3 size: 13 residues. Germline V CDR1 and CDR2: DFQATT, SNEGSKA (reference sequence). With 4 bases removed from V and 2 bases from J, the gap between germline ends came to 6 bases.

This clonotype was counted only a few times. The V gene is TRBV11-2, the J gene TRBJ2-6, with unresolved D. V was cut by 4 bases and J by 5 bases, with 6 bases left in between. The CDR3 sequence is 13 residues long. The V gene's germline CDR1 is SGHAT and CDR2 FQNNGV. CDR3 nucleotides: TGTGCCAGCAGCTCCTCAAGGGCCAACGTCCTGACTTTC. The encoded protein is CASSSSRANVLTF. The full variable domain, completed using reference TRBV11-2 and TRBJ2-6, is EAGVAQSPRYKIIEKRQSVAFWCNPISGHATLYWYQQILGQGPKLLIQFQNNGVVDDSQLPKDRFSAERLKGVDSTLKIQPAKLEDSAVYLCASSSSRANVLTFGAGSRLTVL.

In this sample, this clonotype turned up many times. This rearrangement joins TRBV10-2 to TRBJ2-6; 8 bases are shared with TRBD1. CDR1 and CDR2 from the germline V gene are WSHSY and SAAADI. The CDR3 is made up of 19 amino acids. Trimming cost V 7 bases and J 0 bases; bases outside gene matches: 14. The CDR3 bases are TGCGCCAGCAAAGAACGTCCCGGGACAGGTCTCTCTGGGGCCAACGTCCTGACTTTC. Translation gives CASKERPGTGLSGANVLTF.

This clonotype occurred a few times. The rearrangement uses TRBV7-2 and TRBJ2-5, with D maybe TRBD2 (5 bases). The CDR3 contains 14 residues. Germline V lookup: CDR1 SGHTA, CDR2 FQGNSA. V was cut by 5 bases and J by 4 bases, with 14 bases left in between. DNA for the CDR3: TGTGCCAGCAGCCCCTCGTCCCGGGGAGAGACCCAGTACTTC. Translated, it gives CASSPSSRGETQYF.

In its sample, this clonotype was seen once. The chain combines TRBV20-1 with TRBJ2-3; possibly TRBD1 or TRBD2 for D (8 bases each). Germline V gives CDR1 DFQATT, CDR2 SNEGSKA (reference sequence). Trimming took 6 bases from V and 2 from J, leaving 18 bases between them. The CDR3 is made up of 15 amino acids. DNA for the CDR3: TGCAGTGCACAGGGGGGTAGCGGGGCCACAGATACGCAGTATTTT. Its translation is CSAQGGSGATDTQYF.

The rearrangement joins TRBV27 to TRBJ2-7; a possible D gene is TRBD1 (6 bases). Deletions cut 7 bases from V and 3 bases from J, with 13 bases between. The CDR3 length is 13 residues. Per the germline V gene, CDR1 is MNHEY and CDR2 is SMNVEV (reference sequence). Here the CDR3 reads CASTKKGGYEQYF. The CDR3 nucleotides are TGTGCCAGCACTAAAAAAGGGGGCTACGAGCAGTACTTC.

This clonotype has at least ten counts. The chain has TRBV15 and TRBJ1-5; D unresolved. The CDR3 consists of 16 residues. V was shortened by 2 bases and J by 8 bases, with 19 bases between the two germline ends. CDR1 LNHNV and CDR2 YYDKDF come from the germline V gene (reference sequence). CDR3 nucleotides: TGTGCCACCAGCAGAAATGGACGGCCAGCGGTTGAGCCCCAGCATTTT. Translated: CATSRNGRPAVEPQHF.

The CDR3 bases are TGTGCCAGCAGTACTAGCGGGGGGGAATACAATGAGCAGTTCTTC. This encodes CASSTSGGEYNEQFF. V usage is TRBV7-8 and J usage is TRBJ2-1; the match to TRBD2 covers 13 bases. Germline CDR1 and CDR2: SGHVS and FQNEAQ. The CDR3 length is 15 residues. Germline trimming cut 6 bases from V and 4 bases from J; bases unmatched to any gene: 3.

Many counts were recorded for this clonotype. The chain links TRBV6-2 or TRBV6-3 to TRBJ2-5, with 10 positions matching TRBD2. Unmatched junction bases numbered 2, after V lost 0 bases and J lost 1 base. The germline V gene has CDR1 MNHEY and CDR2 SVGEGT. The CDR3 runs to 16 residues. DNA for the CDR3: TGTGCCAGCAGTTACTCGCTAGCGGGAGTCCAAGAGACCCAGTACTTC. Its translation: CASSYSLAGVQETQYF.

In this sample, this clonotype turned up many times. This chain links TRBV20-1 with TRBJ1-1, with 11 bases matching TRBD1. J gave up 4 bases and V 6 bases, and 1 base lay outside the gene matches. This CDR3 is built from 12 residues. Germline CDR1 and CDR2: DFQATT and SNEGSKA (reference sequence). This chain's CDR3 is CSAGTGGTEAFF. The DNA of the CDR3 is TGCAGTGCGGGGACAGGGGGCACTGAAGCTTTCTTT.

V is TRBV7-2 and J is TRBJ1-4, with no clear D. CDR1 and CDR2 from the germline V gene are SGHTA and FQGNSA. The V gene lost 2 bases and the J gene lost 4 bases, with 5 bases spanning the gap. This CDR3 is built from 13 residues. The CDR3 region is CASSLWGNEKLFF. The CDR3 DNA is TGTGCCAGCAGCTTATGGGGTAATGAAAAACTGTTTTTT.